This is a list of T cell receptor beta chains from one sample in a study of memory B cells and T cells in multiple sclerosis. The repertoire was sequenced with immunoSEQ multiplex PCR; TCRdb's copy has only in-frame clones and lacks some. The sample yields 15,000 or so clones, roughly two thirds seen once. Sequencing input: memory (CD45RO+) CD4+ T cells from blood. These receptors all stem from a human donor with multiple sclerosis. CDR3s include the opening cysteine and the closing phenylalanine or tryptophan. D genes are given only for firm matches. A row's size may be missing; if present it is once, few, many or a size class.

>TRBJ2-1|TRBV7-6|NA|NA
CASSLNWGGPGEQFF
TGTGCCAGCAGCTTAAATTGGGGGGGCCCGGGTGAGCAGTTCTTC
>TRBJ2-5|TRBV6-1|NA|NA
CASSVAAGPPGETQYF
TGTGCCAGCAGTGTGGCCGCCGGGCCCCCGGGGGAGACCCAGTACTTC
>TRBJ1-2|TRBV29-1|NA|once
CSVEDFEALSSYGYTF
TGCAGCGTTGAAGACTTTGAAGCGCTCTCCTCATATGGCTACACCTTC
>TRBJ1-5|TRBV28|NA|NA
CASSLGGSQPQHF
TGTGCCAGCAGTTTGGGGGGGAGCCAGCCCCAGCATTTT
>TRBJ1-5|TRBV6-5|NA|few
CASSEAFDQPQHF
TGTGCCAGCAGTGAAGCCTTTGATCAGCCCCAGCATTTT
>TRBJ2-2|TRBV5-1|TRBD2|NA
CASSLVPGRVTGELFF
TGCGCCAGCAGCTTGGTTCCCGGGAGGGTAACCGGGGAGCTGTTTTTT
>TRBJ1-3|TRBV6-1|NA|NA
CASGTGAGNTIYF
TGTGCCAGCGGCACAGGCGCAGGAAACACCATATATTTT
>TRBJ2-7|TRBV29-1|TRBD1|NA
CSAGEPGQGAYEQYF
TGCAGCGCGGGGGAACCGGGACAGGGCGCCTACGAGCAGTACTTC
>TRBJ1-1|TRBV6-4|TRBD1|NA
CASRDRGRNTEAFF
TGTGCCAGCCGGGACAGGGGGAGGAACACTGAAGCTTTCTTT
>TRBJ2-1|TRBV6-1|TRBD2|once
CASRVAGGRDNEQFF
TGTGCCAGCAGGGTAGCGGGAGGGCGGGACAATGAGCAGTTCTTC
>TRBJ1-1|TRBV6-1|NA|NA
CASRNGEPNTEAFF
TGTGCCAGCAGAAACGGAGAACCGAACACTGAAGCTTTCTTT
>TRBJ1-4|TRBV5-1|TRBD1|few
CASSLALGTANEKLFF
TGCGCCAGCAGCTTGGCATTGGGGACAGCTAATGAAAAACTGTTTTTT
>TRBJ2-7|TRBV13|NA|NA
CASSVRDNSYEQYF
TGTGCCAGCAGCGTACGGGACAACTCCTACGAGCAGTACTTC
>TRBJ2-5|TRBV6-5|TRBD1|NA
CASSSTGVQETQYF
TGTGCCAGCAGTTCTACAGGGGTACAAGAGACCCAGTACTTC
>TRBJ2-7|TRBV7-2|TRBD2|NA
CASSSLAGATEQYF
TGTGCCAGCAGCTCACTAGCGGGAGCCACCGAGCAGTACTTC
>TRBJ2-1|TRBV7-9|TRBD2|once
CASSQIAGAPDEQFF
TGTGCCAGCAGCCAAATAGCGGGAGCGCCAGATGAGCAGTTCTTC
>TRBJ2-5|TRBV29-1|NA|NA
CSVGIKQETQYF
TGCAGCGTCGGGATTAAGCAAGAGACCCAGTACTTC
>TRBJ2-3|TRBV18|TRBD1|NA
CASSPTGADTQYF
TGTGCCAGCTCACCAACAGGGGCAGATACGCAGTATTTT
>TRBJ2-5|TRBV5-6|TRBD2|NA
CASSLDAGGGETQYF
TGTGCCAGCAGCTTGGATGCGGGGGGGGGAGAGACCCAGTACTTC
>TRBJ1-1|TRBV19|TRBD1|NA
CASSTRTGTDTEAFF
TGTGCCAGTAGTACCAGAACCGGGACAGACACTGAAGCTTTCTTT
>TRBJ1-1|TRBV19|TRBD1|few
CASTVTGVDTEAFF
TGTGCCAGTACCGTGACAGGGGTCGACACTGAAGCTTTCTTT
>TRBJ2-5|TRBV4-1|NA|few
CASSQEISGQRLQTQYF
TGCGCCAGCAGCCAAGAAATAAGCGGACAGCGACTTCAGACCCAGTACTTC
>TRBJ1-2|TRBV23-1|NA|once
CASSLDTF
TGCGCCAGCAGCCTCGACACCTTC
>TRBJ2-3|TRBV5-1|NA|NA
CASSPPPGLVTDTQYF
TGCGCCAGCAGCCCCCCGCCGGGACTGGTCACAGATACGCAGTATTTT
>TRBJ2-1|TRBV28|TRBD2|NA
CASSPDGGENYNEQFF
TGTGCCAGCAGTCCCGACGGGGGGGAAAATTACAATGAGCAGTTCTTC
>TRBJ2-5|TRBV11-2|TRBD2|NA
CASSLGRLAGSQYF
TGTGCCAGCAGCTTAGGGCGACTAGCGGGGTCTCAGTACTTC
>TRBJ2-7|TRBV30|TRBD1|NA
CAWRDRGFHEQYF
TGTGCCTGGAGGGACAGGGGTTTCCACGAGCAGTACTTC
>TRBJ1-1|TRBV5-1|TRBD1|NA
CASSANPGQGGGNTEAFF
TGCGCCAGCAGCGCGAATCCGGGACAGGGGGGCGGGAACACTGAAGCTTTCTTT
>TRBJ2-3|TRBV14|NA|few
CASSPGDTQYF
TGTGCCAGCAGCCCGGGAGATACGCAGTATTTT
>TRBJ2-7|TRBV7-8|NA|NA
CASSNRVGYEQYF
TGTGCCAGCAGCAACAGGGTGGGTTACGAGCAGTACTTC
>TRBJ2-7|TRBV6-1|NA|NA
CASSEAGGSYEQYF
TGTGCCAGCAGTGAAGCAGGGGGCTCCTACGAGCAGTACTTC
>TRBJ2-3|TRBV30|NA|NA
CAWRLGGTQYF
TGTGCCTGGAGACTCGGGGGTACGCAGTATTTT
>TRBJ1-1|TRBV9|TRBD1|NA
CASGLGTGNTEAFF
TGTGCCAGCGGCCTCGGGACAGGGAACACTGAAGCTTTCTTT
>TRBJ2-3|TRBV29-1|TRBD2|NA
CSVLGLASRTDTQYF
TGCAGCGTCCTGGGACTAGCGTCCCGCACAGATACGCAGTATTTT
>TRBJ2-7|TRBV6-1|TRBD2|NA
CASTSGISYEQYF
TGTGCCAGCACAAGCGGGATCTCCTACGAGCAGTACTTC
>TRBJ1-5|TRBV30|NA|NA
CAHDTFGGPQHF
TGTGCCCACGACACGTTCGGGGGACCCCAGCATTTT
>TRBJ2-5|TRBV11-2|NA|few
CASSPQETQYF
TGTGCCAGCAGCCCTCAAGAGACCCAGTACTTC
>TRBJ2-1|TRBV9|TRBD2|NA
CASSPPGLAYNEQFF
TGTGCCAGCAGCCCTCCTGGACTAGCCTACAATGAGCAGTTCTTC
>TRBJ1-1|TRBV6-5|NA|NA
CASRNRLNTEAFF
TGTGCCAGCAGAAACAGGTTGAACACTGAAGCTTTCTTT
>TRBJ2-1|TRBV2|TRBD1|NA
CASRKGTTGFNEQFF
TGTGCCAGCAGGAAAGGTACGACAGGGTTTAATGAGCAGTTCTTC
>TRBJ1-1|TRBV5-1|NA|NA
CASSLGRQAPRTEAFF
TGCGCCAGCAGCTTGGGGCGACAGGCACCTAGGACTGAAGCTTTCTTT
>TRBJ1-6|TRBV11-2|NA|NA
CASSLTLTSINSPLHF
TGTGCCAGCAGCCTAACCTTGACAAGTATTAATTCACCCCTCCACTTT
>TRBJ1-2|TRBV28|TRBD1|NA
CASRTYRGGYGYTF
TGTGCCAGCAGAACTTACAGGGGGGGCTATGGCTACACCTTC
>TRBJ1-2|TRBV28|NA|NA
CAIQTDSNYGYTF
TGTGCCATACAGACAGACTCTAACTATGGCTACACCTTC
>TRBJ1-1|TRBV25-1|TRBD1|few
CASSEWGTGATEAFF
TGTGCCAGCAGTGAATGGGGGACAGGAGCCACTGAAGCTTTCTTT
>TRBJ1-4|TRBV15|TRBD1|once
CATSLDRGLLKVFF
TGTGCCACCAGCTTGGACAGGGGCCTACTAAAGGTGTTTTTT
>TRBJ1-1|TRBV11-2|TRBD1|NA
CASSGGTGGFSGTEAFF
TGTGCCAGCAGCGGCGGTACAGGGGGCTTTAGCGGCACTGAAGCTTTCTTT
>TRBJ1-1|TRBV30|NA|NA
CAWSVCGILNTEAFF
TGTGCCTGGAGTGTTTGTGGCATTCTGAACACTGAAGCTTTCTTT
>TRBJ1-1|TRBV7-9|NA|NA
CASSLGLIEQTEAFF
TGTGCCAGCAGCTTAGGCCTCATTGAACAGACTGAAGCTTTCTTT
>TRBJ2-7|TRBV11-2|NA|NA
CASSLLSYEQYF
TGTGCCAGCAGCTTGCTCAGCTACGAGCAGTACTTC
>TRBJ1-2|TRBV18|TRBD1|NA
CASSRGREGDYGYTF
TGTGCCAGCTCCAGGGGGCGCGAAGGGGACTATGGCTACACCTTC
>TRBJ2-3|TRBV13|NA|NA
CASSFNTDTQYF
TGTGCCAGCAGCTTTAACACAGATACGCAGTATTTT
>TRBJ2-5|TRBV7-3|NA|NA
CASSQTVQETQYF
TGTGCCAGCAGCCAGACAGTCCAAGAGACCCAGTACTTC